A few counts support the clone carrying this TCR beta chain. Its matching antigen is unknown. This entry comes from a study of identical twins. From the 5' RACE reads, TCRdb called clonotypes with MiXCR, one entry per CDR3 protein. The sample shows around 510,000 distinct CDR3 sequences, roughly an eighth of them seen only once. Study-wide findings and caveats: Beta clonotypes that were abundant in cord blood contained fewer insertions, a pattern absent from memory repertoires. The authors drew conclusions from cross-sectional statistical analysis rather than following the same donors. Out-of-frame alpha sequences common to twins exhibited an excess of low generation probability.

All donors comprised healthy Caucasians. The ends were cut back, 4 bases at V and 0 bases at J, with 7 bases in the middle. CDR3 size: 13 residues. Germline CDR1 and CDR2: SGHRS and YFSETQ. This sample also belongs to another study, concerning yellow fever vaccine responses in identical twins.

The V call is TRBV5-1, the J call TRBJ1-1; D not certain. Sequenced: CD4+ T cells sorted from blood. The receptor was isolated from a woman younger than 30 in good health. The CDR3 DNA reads TGCGCCAGCAGCGAGAGTATGAACACTGAAGCTTTCTTT. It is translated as CASSESMNTEAFF. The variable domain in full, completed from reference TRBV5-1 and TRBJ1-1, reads KAGVTQTPRYLIKTRGQQVTLSCSPISGHRSVSWYQQTPGQGLQFLFEYFSETQRNKGNFPGRFSGRQFSNSRSEMNVSTLELGDSALYLCASSESMNTEAFFGQGTRLTVV.